The 17 T cell receptor beta chains listed next were all sequenced from one sample in a study of T cell repertoires in cytomegalovirus infection (dated by TCRdb to between 2017 and 2020). Read against the paper, the sample's treatment or condition label means: in vitro stimulation with specific CMV peptide epitopes to enrich CMV-specific T cells. No antigen has been identified for these receptors. The sequencer was an Illumina HiSeq 1500. TCRdb reworked the public reads: Q25 trimming with fastp, MiXCR clone assembly, productive beta chains retained. CDR3 protein sequences are deduplicated, and each keeps its most common genes and DNA. The sample table records roughly 920,000 distinct CDR3 sequences; roughly 30% of these occur just once. Over 12% of the sample is held by the ten biggest clonotypes. Source: cultured CD8+ T cells from PBMCs, taken from culture after CMV antigen stimulation. Every receptor here comes from a human donor in good health (CMV status not recorded). Some clones in this sample may be carry-over from other donors' samples.

This clonotype has a handful of counts. The chain is built from TRBV27 and TRBJ1-5; D remains ambiguous. CDR1 is MNHEY and CDR2 is SMNVEV in the germline V gene (reference sequence). Between the trimmed V and J ends, which lost 3 bases and 3 bases, there was a span of 9 bases. CDR3 size: 14 residues. CDR3 loop: CASSFWGINQPQHF. The DNA of the CDR3 is TGTGCCAGCAGTTTTTGGGGTATCAATCAGCCCCAGCATTTT.

The V gene is TRBV27, the J gene TRBJ1-2; TRBD1 might be the D (6 bases). CDR1 MNHEY and CDR2 SMNVEV come from the germline V gene (reference sequence). The germline V and J ends were trimmed by 3 bases and 2 bases, with 13 bases remaining between them. The CDR3 is 15 amino acids. DNA for the CDR3: TGTGCCAGCAGTTTCAGTTCGACAGGCAACTATGGCTACACCTTC. It translates to CASSFSSTGNYGYTF.

Many counts were recorded for this clonotype. The chain uses TRBV6-1 and TRBJ2-2; D is uncertain. The germline V gene has CDR1 MNHNS and CDR2 SASEGT. This CDR3 is 15 amino acids long. V dropped 6 bases and J dropped 1 base, with 12 bases sitting between them. CDR3 DNA: TGTGCCAGCAGGCATGGGCAGCGGAACACCGGGGAGCTGTTTTTT. Amino acids: CASRHGQRNTGELFF.

V gene TRBV27 combines with J gene TRBJ1-2; 8 positions match TRBD1. The CDR3 length is 15 residues. Germline V gives CDR1 MNHEY, CDR2 SMNVEV (reference sequence). The J segment lost 6 bases and the V segment lost 5 bases, leaving 11 bases of the junction unmatched. DNA of the CDR3: TGTGCCAGCAGTCCCTGGACAGGGTCCAGAGATGGCTACACCTTC. Encoded protein: CASSPWTGSRDGYTF.

This clonotype was observed a handful of times. The rearrangement links TRBV7-3 to TRBJ2-4; a weak D match, TRBD2 (6 bases). V lost 2 bases, J lost 3 bases, and 17 bases lay in between. This CDR3 has 17 residues. Germline CDR1 is SGHTA and CDR2 is FQGTGA. CDR3 sequence (DNA): TGTGCCAGCAGCTTATCGGGTCGGGGGTTGGACAAAAACATTCAGTACTTC. This gives the protein CASSLSGRGLDKNIQYF.

This clonotype appeared many times. The rearrangement links TRBV7-6 to TRBJ2-1; the match to TRBD1 covers 11 bases. Germline CDR1 SGHVS, CDR2 FNYEAQ. The CDR3 sequence is 15 residues long. With V trimmed by 3 bases and J by 8 bases, 6 bases remained unmatched. DNA of the CDR3: TGTGCCAGCAGCTTTAGGACAGGGGGCGTTTATGAGCAGTTCTTC. Translating gives CASSFRTGGVYEQFF.

To note about this clonotype: This may be a read error, as it is one base from a much larger clone. V and J are TRBV7-8 and TRBJ1-1; D is unclear. Germline assignment: CDR1 SGHVS and CDR2 FQNEAQ. The CDR3 has 15 residues. CDR3 loop: CVSSLGRIMNTEAFF. The CDR3 nucleotides are TGTGTCAGCAGCTTAGGTCGAATAATGAACACTGAAGCTTTCTTT. The full variable domain, with the rest looked up from reference TRBV7-8 and TRBJ1-1, is GAGVSQSPRYKVAKRGQDVALRCDPISGHVSLFWYQQALGQGPEFLTYFQNEAQLDKSGLPSDRFFAERPEGSVSTLKIQRTQQEDSAVYLCVSSLGRIMNTEAFFGQGTRLTVV.

This clonotype was observed a handful of times. This chain joins TRBV5-1 and TRBJ1-3, with no clear D. With 4 bases removed from V and 0 bases from J, the gap between germline ends came to 11 bases. This CDR3 is 15 amino acids long. The germline V gene has CDR1 SGHRS and CDR2 YFSETQ. CDR3 nucleotides: TGCGCCAGCAGCCCTCGGGGAAACTCTGGAAACACCATATATTTT. Protein sequence: CASSPRGNSGNTIYF.

This clonotype was recorded a few times. This chain uses TRBV12-5 with TRBJ2-7, with TRBD2 matching over 11 bases. V lost 2 bases to trimming and J lost 1 base; unmatched junction nucleotides: 7. The CDR3 is made up of 17 amino acids. Germline lookup yields CDR1 LGHNT and CDR2 FRNRAP. For the CDR3, the DNA is TGTGCTAGTGGTTTGCCGACTAGCGGGGTACGATCCTACGAGCAGTACTTC. It translates to CASGLPTSGVRSYEQYF.

The table lists this clonotype with many counts. This rearrangement joins TRBV7-9 to TRBJ2-3; 9 positions agree with TRBD1. The germline V gene encodes CDR1 SEHNR and CDR2 FQNEAQ (reference sequence). The CDR3 spans 17 residues. After removal of 5 bases from V and 2 bases from J, the junction contained 11 bases not matched to a gene. The CDR3 loop reads CASSDTGGIVPTDTQYF. The CDR3 DNA is TGTGCCAGCAGCGACACAGGGGGCATAGTCCCCACAGATACGCAGTATTTT. The variable domain in full, completed from reference TRBV7-9 and TRBJ2-3, reads DTGVSQNPRHKITKRGQNVTFRCDPISEHNRLYWYRQTLGQGPEFLTYFQNEAQLEKSRLLSDRFSAERPKGSFSTLEIQRTEQGDSAMYLCASSDTGGIVPTDTQYFGPGTRLTVL.

The chain combines TRBV9 with TRBJ2-3, with 8 bases that match TRBD1. CDR1 and CDR2 (germline): SGDLS, YYNGEE. Trimming removed 4 bases from V and 4 bases from J; junction bases left unmatched: 8. The CDR3 spans 15 residues. CDR3 bases: TGTGCCAGCAGCACTGACAGGGGCGGGGCAGATACGCAGTATTTT. This codes for CASSTDRGGADTQYF.

V is TRBV18 and J is TRBJ2-5; 7 nucleotides line up with TRBD2. The CDR3 has 16 amino acids. Germline V gene sequence: CDR1 KGHSH, CDR2 LQKENI. The J segment lost 3 bases and the V segment lost 10 bases, leaving 17 bases of the junction unmatched. In DNA form, the CDR3 reads TGTGCCACCCCATGGTGGTGGGGAGGGGCGAAAGAGACCCAGTACTTC. Amino acids: CATPWWWGGAKETQYF.

The V call is TRBV6-5, the J call TRBJ2-5, with 7 nucleotides matching TRBD2. The germline V gene encodes CDR1 MNHEY and CDR2 SVGAGI. Unmatched junction bases numbered 8, after V lost 8 bases and J lost 5 bases. The CDR3 is made up of 13 amino acids. CDR3 in amino acids: CASVPGGLETQYF. The CDR3, as DNA: TGTGCCAGCGTCCCGGGGGGTTTGGAGACCCAGTACTTC.

V gene TRBV7-9 combines with J gene TRBJ1-4, with 9 bases identical to TRBD1. The V segment lost 5 bases and the J segment 5 bases; nucleotides outside the gene matches: 12. Germline values: CDR1 SEHNR, CDR2 FQNEAQ (reference sequence). CDR3 length equals 17 residues. CDR3 in DNA: TGTGCCAGCAGCATTGGGACAGGGATAAGGGTAAATGAAAAACTGTTTTTT. It encodes CASSIGTGIRVNEKLFF. The full variable domain, in which reference TRBV7-9 and TRBJ1-4 provide the parts outside the CDR3, is DTGVSQNPRHKITKRGQNVTFRCDPISEHNRLYWYRQTLGQGPEFLTYFQNEAQLEKSRLLSDRFSAERPKGSFSTLEIQRTEQGDSAMYLCASSIGTGIRVNEKLFFGSGTQLSVL.

The chain recombines TRBV6-5 with TRBJ1-5, with D maybe TRBD1 (6 bases). The CDR3 length is 15 residues. Deletions cut 5 bases from V and 3 bases from J, with 14 bases between. Germline CDR1 MNHEY, CDR2 SVGAGI. Written as DNA, the CDR3 is TGTGCCAGCAGTACCGATACAGGGATCAATCAGCCCCAGCATTTT. Translation: CASSTDTGINQPQHF.

J is TRBJ2-3 and V is TRBV4-3; a weak D match, TRBD2 (6 bases). Germline V gives CDR1 LGHNA, CDR2 YSLEER. Trimming took 0 bases from V and 5 from J, leaving 15 bases between them. There are 16 residues in the CDR3. CDR3 DNA: TGCGCCAGCAGCCAAGATTTGCCTTTAGCGGAAGATACGCAGTATTTT. It encodes CASSQDLPLAEDTQYF.

This clonotype was detected only a few times. J is TRBJ2-2 and V is TRBV10-2; D unclear. Trimming left V 7 bases short and J 6 bases short, with 6 bases between. This CDR3 comprises 11 residues. Germline V gene data show CDR1 as WSHSY and CDR2 as SAAADI. As DNA, the CDR3 is TGCGCCAGCACCGAGGCCGGGGAGCTGTTTTTT. This codes for CASTEAGELFF.